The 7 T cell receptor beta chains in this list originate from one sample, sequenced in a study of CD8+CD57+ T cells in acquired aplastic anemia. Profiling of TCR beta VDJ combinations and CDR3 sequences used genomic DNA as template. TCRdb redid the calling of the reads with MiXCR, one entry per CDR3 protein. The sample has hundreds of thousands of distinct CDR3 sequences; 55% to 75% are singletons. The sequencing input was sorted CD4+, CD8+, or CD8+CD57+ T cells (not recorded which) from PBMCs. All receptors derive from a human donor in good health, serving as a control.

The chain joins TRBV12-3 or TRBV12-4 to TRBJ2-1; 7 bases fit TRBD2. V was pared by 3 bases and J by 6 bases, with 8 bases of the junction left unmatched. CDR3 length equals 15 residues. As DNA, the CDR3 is TGTGCCAGCAGTTTGAGGAGGAGCGGGGCCAATGAGCAGTTCTTC. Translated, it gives CASSLRRSGANEQFF.

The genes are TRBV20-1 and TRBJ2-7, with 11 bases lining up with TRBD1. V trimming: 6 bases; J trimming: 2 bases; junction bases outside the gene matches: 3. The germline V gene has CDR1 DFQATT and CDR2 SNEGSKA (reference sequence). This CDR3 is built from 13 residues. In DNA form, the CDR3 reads TGCAGTGCCCAGGGACAGGGGGCCTACGAGCAGTACTTC. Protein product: CSAQGQGAYEQYF.

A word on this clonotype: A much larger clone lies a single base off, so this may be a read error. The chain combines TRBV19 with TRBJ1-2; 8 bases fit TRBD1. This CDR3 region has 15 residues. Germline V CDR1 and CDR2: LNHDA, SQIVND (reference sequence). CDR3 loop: CASSRFSTGDYGYIF. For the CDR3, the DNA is TGTGCCAGTAGTAGATTCTCGACAGGGGACTATGGCTACATCTTC.

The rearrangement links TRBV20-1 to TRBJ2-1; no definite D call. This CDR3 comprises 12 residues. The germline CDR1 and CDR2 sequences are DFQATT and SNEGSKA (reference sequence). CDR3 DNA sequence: TGCAGCGTTGGATCTAGGACGGACGCGAAGTTCTTC. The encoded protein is CSVGSRTDAKFF.

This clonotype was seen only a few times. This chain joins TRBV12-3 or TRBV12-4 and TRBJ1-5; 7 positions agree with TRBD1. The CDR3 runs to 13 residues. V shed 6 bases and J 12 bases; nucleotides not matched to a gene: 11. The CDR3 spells CASRADRLWFQHF. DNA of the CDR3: TGTGCCAGCAGGGCGGACAGGTTGTGGTTCCAGCATTTT.

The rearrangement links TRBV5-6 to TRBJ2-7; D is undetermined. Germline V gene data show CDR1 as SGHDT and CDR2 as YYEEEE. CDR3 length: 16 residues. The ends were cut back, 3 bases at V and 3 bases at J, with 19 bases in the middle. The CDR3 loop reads CASSSPVSPGDYEQYF. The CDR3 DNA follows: TGTGCCAGCAGCTCTCCCGTGTCACCAGGAGACTACGAGCAGTACTTC. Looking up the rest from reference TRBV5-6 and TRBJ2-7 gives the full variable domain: DAGVTQSPTHLIKTRGQQVTLRCSPKSGHDTVSWYQQALGQGPQFIFQYYEEEERQRGNFPDRFSGHQFPNYSSELNVNALLLGDSALYLCASSSPVSPGDYEQYFGPGTRLTVT.

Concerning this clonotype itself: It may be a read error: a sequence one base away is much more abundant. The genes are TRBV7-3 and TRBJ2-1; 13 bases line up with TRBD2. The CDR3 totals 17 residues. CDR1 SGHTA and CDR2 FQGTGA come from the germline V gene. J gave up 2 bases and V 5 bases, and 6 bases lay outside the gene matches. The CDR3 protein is CASSQGLAGEAYNEQFF. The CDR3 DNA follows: TGTGCCAGCAGCCAAGGACTAGCGGGGGAGGCCTACAATGAGCAGTTCTTC.